The rows below give T cell receptor beta chains drawn from one sample of a study of PD-1 blockade in classical Hodgkin lymphoma. Sequenced by immunoSEQ multiplex PCR; TCRdb stores in-frame clones only, minus some. The sample has tens of thousands of clones, 93% seen once; the top ten hold approximately 2.5%. Sequenced material: peripheral blood mononuclear cells (PBMCs). The receptors come from a human donor with classical Hodgkin lymphoma. Each CDR3 is given with its conserved first and last residue. A D gene is named only where the DNA matches it firmly. A row's size may be missing; if present it is once, few, many or a size class.

TRBJ1-1,NA,TRBV5-4,once,CASSSPAGSAVNTEAFF,TGTGCCAGCAGCTCCCCCGCGGGGTCGGCTGTGAACACTGAAGCTTTCTTT
TRBJ2-1,NA,TRBV4-1,NA,CASSHPPAVSSYNEQFF,TGCGCCAGCAGCCACCCTCCTGCAGTTAGCTCCTACAATGAGCAGTTCTTC
TRBJ2-1,NA,TRBV28,NA,CASSLVANEQFF,TGTGCCAGCAGTTTAGTGGCCAATGAGCAGTTCTTC
TRBJ2-1,TRBD2,TRBV9,NA,CASSVDPGGNNEQFF,TGTGCCAGCAGCGTAGACCCGGGGGGGAACAATGAGCAGTTCTTC
TRBJ1-1,NA,TRBV29-1,NA,CSAKGVGTEAFF,TGCAGCGCTAAGGGGGTAGGGACTGAAGCTTTCTTT
TRBJ1-5,NA,TRBV12-5,NA,CASDKGQGMLQPQHF,TGTGCTAGTGACAAGGGGCAGGGAATGTTGCAGCCCCAGCATTTT
TRBJ2-4,NA,TRBV30,NA,CAWSGLGGAYF,TGTGCCTGGAGTGGTCTTGGTGGGGCGTACTTC
TRBJ2-2,TRBD2,TRBV5-4,NA,CASSPGLAGGIGELFF,TGTGCCAGCAGCCCGGGACTAGCGGGAGGTATCGGGGAGCTGTTTTTT
TRBJ1-2,NA,TRBV5-6,NA,CASSLETPSYTF,TGTGCCAGCAGCTTGGAAACACCAAGCTACACCTTC
TRBJ2-7,NA,TRBV20-1,NA,CSAREGYEQYF,TGCAGTGCTAGAGAGGGGTACGAGCAGTACTTC
TRBJ1-4,NA,TRBV19,NA,CASSPRDGKLFF,TGTGCCAGTAGTCCCAGGGACGGAAAACTGTTTTTT
TRBJ2-7,NA,TRBV5-4,NA,CASSSGGEQYF,TGTGCCAGCAGCTCTGGAGGCGAGCAGTACTTC